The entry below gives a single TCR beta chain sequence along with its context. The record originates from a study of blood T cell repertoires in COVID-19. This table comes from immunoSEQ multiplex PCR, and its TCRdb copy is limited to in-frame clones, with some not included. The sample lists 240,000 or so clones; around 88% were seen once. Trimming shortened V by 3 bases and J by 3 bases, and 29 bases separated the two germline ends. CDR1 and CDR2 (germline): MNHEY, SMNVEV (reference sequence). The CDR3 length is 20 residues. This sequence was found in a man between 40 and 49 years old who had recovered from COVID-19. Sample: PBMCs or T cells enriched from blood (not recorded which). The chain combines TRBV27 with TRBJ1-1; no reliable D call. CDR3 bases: TGTGCCAGCAGTTTTTCCCCGTATATCAGAACGGGGATTATGGACACTGAAGCTTTCTTT. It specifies CASSFSPYIRTGIMDTEAFF.